Reported below is one T cell receptor (beta chain). This sample is part of a study of OX40 agonist ivuxolimab in advanced cancers. Trimming pared 0 bases from V and 1 base from J, leaving 10 bases between. Germline V gene data show CDR1 as MGHRA and CDR2 as YSYEKL. The CDR3 runs 16 residues. TCRdb keeps only in-frame clones here, not all; method: immunoSEQ multiplex PCR. The sample lists approximately 60,000 clones; approximately 82% were seen once. Sample: CD4+ or CD8+ T cells sorted from blood, taken in a trial of the OX40 agonist ivuxolimab. The TCR comes from an adult with an advanced solid tumor such as melanoma, head and neck, liver or kidney cancer. J is TRBJ1-3 and V is TRBV4-1; a weak D match, TRBD1 (6 bases). The CDR3 DNA sequence: TGCGCCAGCAGCCAAGATTGGGGGGCATCTGGAAACACCATATATTTT. Protein product: CASSQDWGASGNTIYF.